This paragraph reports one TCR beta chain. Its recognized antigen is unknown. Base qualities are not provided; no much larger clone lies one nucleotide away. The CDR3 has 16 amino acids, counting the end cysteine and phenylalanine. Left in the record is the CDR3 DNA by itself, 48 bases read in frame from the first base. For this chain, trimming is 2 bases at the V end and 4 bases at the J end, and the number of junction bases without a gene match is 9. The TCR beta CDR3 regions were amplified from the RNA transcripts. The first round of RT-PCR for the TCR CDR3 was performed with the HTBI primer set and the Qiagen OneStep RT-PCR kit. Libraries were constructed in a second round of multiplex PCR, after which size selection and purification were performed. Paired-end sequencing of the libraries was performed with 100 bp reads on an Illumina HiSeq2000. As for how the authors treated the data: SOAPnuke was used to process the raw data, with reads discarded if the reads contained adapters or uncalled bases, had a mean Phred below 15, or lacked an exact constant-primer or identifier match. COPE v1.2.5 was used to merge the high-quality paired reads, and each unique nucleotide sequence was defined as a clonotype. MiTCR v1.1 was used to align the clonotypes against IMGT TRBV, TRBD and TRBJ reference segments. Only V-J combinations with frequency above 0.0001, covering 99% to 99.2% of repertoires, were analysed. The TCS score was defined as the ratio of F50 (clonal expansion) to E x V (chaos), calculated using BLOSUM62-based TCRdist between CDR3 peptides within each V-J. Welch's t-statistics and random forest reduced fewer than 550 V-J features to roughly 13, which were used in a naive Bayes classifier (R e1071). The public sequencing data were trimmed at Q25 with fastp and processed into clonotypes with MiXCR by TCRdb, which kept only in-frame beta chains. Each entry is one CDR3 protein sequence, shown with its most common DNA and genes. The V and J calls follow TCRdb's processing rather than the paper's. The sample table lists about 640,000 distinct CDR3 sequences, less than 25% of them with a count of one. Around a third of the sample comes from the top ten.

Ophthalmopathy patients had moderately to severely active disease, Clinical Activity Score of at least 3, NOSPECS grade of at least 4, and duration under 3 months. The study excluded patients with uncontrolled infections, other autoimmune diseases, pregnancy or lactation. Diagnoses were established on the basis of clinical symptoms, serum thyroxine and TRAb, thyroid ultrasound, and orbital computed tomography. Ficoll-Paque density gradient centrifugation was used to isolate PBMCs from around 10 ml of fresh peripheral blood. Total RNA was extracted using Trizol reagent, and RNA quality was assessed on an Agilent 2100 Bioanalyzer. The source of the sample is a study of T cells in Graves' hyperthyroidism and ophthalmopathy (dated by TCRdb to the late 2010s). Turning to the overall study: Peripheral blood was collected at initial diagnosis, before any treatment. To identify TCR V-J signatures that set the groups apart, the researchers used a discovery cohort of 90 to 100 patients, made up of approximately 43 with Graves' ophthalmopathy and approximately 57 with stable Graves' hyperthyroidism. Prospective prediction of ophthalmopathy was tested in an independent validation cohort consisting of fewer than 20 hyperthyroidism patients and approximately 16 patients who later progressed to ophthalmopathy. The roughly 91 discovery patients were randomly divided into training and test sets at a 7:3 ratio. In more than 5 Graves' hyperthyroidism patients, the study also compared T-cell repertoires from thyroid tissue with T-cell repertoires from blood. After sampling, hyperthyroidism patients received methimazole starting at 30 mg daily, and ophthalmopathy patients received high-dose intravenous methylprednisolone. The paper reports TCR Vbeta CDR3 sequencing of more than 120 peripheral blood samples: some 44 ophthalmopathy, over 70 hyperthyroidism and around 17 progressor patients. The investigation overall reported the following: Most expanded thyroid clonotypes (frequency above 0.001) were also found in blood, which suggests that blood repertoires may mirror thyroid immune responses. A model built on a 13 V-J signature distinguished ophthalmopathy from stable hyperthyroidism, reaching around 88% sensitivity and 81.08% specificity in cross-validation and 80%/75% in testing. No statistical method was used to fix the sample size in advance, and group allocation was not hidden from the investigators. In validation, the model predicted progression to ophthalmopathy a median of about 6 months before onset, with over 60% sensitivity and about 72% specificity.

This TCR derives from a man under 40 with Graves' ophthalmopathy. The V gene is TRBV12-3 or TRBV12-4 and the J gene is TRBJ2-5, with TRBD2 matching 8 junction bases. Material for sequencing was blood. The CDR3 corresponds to CASSLSRGLAGETQYF. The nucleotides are TGTGCCAGCAGTTTAAGTAGAGGTCTAGCGGGAGAGACCCAGTACTTC.